Reported below is one T cell receptor beta chain. Its target is not known. Trimming took off 3 bases at V and 0 bases at J, with 14 bases between the two ends. The germline V gene has CDR1 LNHNV and CDR2 YYDKDF (reference sequence). The CDR3 sequence is 17 residues long. The entry originates in a study of cytomegalovirus exposure and HLA in healthy donors. Study observations and caveats: It was reported that TCR beta sequences correctly inferred the HLA-A and HLA-B alleles for most subjects. Upon later analysis, HLA-associated TCR beta chains proved more clonally expanded than other, equally common chains.

PCR primers comprised 60 Vbeta and 13 Jbeta primers. Repertoires were generated with immunoSEQ multiplex PCR, while TCRdb's copy carries only in-frame clones and drops some. The sample lists some 67,000 clones, 80% to 90% occurring once. Sequencing was done on a sample of PBMCs. The sequence was obtained from a woman in her thirties in good health and CMV-seropositive. The chain uses TRBV15 and TRBJ2-2, with D maybe TRBD2 (6 bases). CDR3 sequence: CATSSTSFRANTGELFF. Written as DNA, the CDR3 is TGTGCCACCAGCAGCACTAGCTTCCGAGCGAACACCGGGGAGCTGTTTTTT.